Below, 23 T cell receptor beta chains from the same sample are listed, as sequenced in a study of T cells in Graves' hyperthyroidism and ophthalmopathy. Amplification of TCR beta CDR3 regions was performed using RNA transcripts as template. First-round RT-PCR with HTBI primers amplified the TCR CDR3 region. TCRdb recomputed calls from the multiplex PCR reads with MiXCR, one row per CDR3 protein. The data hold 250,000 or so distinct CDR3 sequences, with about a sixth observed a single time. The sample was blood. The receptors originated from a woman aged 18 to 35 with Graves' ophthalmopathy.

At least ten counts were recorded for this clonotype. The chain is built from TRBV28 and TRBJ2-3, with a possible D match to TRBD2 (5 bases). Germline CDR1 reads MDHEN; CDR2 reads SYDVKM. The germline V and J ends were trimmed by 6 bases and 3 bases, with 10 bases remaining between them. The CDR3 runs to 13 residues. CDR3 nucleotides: TGTGCCAGCAGAGAGGGCCGGACAGATACGCAGTATTTT. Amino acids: CASREGRTDTQYF.

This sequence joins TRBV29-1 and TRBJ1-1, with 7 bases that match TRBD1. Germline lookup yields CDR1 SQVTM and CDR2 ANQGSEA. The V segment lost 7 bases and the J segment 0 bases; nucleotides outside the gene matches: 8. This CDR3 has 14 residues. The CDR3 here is CSGGRGQLNTEAFF. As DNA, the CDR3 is TGCAGCGGGGGGAGGGGGCAATTGAACACTGAAGCTTTCTTT.

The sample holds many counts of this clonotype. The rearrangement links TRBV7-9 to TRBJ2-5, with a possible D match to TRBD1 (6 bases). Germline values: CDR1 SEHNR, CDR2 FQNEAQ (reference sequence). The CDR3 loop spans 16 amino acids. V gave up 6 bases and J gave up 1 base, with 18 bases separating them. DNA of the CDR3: TGTGCCAGCAGTCAGGTGGGAAGGGGGTTCCAAGAGACCCAGTACTTC. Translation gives CASSQVGRGFQETQYF. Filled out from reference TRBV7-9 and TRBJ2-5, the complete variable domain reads DTGVSQNPRHKITKRGQNVTFRCDPISEHNRLYWYRQTLGQGPEFLTYFQNEAQLEKSRLLSDRFSAERPKGSFSTLEIQRTEQGDSAMYLCASSQVGRGFQETQYFGPGTRLLVL.

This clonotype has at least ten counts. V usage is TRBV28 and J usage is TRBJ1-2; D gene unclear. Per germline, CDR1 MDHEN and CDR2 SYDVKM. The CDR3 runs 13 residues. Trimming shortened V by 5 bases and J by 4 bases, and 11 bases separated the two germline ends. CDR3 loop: CASSVSRIYGYTF. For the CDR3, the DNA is TGTGCCAGCAGTGTGTCGCGGATCTATGGCTACACCTTC.

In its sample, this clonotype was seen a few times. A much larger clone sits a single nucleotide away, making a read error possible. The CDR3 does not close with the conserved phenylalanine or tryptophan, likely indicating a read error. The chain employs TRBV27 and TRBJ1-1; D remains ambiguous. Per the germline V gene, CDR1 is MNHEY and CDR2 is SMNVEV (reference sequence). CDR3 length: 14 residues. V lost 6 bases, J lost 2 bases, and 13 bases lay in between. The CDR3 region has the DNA TGTGCCAGCAGCTTACATGGTCCCAACACTGAAGCTTTCGTT. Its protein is CASSLHGPNTEAFV.

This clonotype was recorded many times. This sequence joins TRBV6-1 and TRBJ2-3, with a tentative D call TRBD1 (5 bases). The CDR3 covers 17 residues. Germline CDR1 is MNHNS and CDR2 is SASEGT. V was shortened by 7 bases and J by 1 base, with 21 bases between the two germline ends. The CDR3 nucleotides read TGTGCCAGCACCTTCGTTTTACTGGAGACAGGCACAGATACGCAGTATTTT. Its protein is CASTFVLLETGTDTQYF.

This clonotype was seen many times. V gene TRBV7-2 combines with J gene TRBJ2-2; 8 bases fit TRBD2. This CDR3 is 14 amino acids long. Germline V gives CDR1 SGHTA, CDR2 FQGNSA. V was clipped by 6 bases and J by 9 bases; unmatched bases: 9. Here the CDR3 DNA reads TGTGCCAGCAGTTCAGATCGGGAGGGGAGGGAGCTGTTTTTT. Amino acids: CASSSDREGRELFF.

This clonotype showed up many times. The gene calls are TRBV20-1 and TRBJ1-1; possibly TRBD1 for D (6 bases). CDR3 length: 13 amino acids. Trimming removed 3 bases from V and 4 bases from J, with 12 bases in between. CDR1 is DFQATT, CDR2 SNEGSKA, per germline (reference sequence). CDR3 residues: CSARDPQGTEAFF. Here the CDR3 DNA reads TGCAGTGCTAGGGATCCACAGGGCACTGAAGCTTTCTTT.

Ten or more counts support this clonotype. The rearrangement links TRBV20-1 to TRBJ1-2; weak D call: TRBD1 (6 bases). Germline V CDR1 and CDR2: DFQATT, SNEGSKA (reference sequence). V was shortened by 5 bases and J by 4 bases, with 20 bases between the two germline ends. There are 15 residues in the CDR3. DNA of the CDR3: TGCAGTGCTTGCGGAGGGGGAGAGGGCACCTATGGCTACACCTTC. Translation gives CSACGGGEGTYGYTF.

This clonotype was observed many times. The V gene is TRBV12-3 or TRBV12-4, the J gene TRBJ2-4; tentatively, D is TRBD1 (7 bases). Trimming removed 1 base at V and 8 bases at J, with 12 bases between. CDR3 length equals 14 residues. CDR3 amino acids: CASSLVTGRHIQYF. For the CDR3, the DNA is TGTGCCAGCAGTTTAGTGACAGGGAGGCACATTCAGTACTTC.

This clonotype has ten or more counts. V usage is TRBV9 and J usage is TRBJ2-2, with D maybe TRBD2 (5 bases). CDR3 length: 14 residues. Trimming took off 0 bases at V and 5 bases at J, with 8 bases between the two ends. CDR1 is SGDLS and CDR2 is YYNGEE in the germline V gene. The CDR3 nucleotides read TGTGCCAGCAGCGTAGGTTCGGGAACCGGGGAGCTGTTTTTT. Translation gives CASSVGSGTGELFF.

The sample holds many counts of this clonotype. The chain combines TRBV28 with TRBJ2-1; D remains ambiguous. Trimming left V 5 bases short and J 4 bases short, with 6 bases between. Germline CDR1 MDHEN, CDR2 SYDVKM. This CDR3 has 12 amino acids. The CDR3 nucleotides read TGTGCCAGCAGTCCCATGTACAATGAGCAGTTCTTC. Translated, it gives CASSPMYNEQFF. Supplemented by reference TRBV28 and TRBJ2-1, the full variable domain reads DVKVTQSSRYLVKRTGEKVFLECVQDMDHENMFWYRQDPGLGLRLIYFSYDVKMKEKGDIPEGYSVSREKKERFSLILESASTNQTSMYLCASSPMYNEQFFGPGTRLTVL.

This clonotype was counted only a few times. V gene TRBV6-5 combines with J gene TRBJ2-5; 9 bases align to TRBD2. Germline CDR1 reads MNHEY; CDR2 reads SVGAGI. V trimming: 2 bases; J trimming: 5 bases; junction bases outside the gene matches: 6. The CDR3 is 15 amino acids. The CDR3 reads CASSYRGGGGETQYF. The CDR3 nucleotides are TGTGCCAGCAGTTACAGGGGCGGGGGGGGGGAGACCCAGTACTTC.

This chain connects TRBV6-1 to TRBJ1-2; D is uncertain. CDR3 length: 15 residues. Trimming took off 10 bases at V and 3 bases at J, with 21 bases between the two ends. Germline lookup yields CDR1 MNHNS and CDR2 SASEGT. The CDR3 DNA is TGTGCCACCGTCCTCACGCCGGGAGAGGACTATGGCTACACCTTC. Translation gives CATVLTPGEDYGYTF.

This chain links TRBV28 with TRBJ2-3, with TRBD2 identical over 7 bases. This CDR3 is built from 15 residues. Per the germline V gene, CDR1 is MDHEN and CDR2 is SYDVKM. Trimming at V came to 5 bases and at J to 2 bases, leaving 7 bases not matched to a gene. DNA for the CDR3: TGTGCCAGCAGTCCCCCTAGCGGCCTCACAGATACGCAGTATTTT. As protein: CASSPPSGLTDTQYF.

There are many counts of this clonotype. DNA of the CDR3: TGTGCCAGCAGCCCCCGACTAGGGCGAGGCACAGATACGCAGTATTTT. Translation gives CASSPRLGRGTDTQYF. This chain connects TRBV7-2 to TRBJ2-3, with D perhaps TRBD2 (6 bases). The ends were cut back, 5 bases at V and 1 base at J, with 16 bases in the middle. Germline V gene lookup returns CDR1 SGHTA and CDR2 FQGNSA. This CDR3 contains 16 residues. The full variable domain, its missing parts supplied by reference TRBV7-2 and TRBJ2-3, is GAGVSQSPSNKVTEKGKDVELRCDPISGHTALYWYRQSLGQGLEFLIYFQGNSAPDKSGLPSDRFSAERTGGSVSTLTIQRTQQEDSAVYLCASSPRLGRGTDTQYFGPGTRLTVL.

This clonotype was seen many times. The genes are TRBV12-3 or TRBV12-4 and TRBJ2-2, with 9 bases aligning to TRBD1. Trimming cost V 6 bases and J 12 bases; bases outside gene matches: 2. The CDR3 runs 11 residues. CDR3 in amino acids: CASRGTGKLFF. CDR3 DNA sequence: TGTGCCAGCAGAGGGACAGGGAAGCTGTTTTTT.

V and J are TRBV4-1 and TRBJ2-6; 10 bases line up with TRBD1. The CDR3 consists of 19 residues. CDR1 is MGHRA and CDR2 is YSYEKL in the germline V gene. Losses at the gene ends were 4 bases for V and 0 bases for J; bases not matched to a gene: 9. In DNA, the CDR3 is TGCGCCAGCAGCCTTGCCTTAGGGACAGGGGCCTCTGGGGCCAACGTCCTGACTTTC. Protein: CASSLALGTGASGANVLTF.

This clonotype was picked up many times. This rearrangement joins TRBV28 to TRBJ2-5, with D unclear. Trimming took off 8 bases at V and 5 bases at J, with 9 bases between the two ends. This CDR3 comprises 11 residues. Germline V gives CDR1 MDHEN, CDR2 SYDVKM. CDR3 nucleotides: TGTGCCAGCTCGACATGGGAGACCCAGTACTTC. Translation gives CASSTWETQYF.

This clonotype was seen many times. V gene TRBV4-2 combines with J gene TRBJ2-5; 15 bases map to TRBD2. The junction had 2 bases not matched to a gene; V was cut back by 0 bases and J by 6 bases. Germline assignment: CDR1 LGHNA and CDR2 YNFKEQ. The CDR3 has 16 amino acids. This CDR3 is CASSQDGLAGGKTQYF. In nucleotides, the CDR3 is TGTGCCAGCAGCCAAGATGGACTAGCGGGGGGGAAGACCCAGTACTTC.

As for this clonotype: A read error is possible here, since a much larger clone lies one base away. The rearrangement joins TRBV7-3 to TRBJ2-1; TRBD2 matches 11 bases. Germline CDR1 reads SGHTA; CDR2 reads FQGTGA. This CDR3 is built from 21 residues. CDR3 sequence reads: CASSSQGQGALYSGGDNERFF. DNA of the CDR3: TGTGCCAGCAGCTCTCAGGGGCAGGGGGCGCTTTATAGCGGGGGGGACAATGAGCGGTTCTTC.

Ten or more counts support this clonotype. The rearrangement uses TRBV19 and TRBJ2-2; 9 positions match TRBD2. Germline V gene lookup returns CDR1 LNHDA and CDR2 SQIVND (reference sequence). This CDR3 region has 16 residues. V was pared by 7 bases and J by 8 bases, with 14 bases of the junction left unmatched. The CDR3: CASTPRGVAGEGELFF. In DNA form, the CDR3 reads TGTGCCAGTACCCCGAGAGGGGTAGCGGGAGAAGGGGAGCTGTTTTTT.

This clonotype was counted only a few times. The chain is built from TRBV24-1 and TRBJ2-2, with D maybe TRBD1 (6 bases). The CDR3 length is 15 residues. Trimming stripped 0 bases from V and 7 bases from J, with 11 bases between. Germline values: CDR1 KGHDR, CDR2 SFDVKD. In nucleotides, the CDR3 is TGTGCCACCAGTGATTTGGACAGGCCGGACGGGGAGCTGTTTTTT. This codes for CATSDLDRPDGELFF.